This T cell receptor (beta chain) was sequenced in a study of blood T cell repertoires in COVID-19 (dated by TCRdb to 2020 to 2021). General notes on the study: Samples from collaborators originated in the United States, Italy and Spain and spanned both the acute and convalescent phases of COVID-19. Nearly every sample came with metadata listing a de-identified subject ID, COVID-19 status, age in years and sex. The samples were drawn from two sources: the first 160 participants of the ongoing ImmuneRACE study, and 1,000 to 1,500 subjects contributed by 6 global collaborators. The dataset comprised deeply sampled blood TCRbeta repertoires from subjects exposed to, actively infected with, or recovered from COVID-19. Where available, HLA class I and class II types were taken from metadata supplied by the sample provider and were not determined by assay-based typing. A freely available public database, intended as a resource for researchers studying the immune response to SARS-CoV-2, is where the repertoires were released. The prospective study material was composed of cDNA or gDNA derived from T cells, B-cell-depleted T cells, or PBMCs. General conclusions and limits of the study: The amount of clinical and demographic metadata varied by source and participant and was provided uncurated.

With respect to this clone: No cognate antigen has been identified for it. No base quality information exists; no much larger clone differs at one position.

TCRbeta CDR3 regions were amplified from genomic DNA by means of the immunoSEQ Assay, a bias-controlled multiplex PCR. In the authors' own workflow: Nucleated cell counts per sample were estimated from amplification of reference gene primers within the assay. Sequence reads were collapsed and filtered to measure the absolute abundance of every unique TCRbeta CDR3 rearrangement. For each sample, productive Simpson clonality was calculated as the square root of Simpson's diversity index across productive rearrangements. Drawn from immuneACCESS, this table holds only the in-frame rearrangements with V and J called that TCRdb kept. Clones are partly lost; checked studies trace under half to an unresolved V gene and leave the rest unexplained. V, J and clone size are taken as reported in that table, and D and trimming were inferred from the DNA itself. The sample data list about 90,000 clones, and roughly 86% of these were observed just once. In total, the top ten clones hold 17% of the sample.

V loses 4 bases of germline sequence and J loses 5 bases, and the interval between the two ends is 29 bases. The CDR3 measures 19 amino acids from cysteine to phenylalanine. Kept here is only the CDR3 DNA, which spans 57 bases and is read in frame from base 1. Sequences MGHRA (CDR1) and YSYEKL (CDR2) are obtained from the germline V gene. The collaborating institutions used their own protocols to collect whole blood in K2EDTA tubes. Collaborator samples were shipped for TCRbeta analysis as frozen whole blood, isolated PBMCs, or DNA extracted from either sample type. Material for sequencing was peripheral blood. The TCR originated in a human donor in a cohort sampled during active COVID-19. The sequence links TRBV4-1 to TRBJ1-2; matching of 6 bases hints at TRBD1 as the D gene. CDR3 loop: CASSPPPTDSSLFLYGYTF. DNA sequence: TGCGCCAGCAGCCCGCCACCAACGGACAGCAGCCTTTTTTTGTATGGCTACACCTTC.